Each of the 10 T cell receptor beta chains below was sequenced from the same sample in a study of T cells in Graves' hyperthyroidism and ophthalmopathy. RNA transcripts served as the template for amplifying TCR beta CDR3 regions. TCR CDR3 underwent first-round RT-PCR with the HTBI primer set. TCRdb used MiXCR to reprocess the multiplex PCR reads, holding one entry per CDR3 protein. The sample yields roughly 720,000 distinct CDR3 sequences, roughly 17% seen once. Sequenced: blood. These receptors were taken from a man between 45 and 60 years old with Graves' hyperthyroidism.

The CDR3 coding sequence is TGTGCCAGCACCCCTCTTGGGGGGGCTGGGGCCAACGTCCTGACTTTC. It yields the protein CASTPLGGAGANVLTF. The rearrangement links TRBV27 to TRBJ2-6; 7 positions match TRBD2. CDR1 and CDR2 from the germline V gene are MNHEY and SMNVEV (reference sequence). V was clipped by 7 bases and J by 2 bases; unmatched bases: 8. The CDR3 length is 16 residues. Filled out from reference TRBV27 and TRBJ2-6, the complete variable domain reads EAQVTQNPRYLITVTGKKLTVTCSQNMNHEYMSWYRQDPGLGLRQIYYSMNVEVTDKGDVPEGYKVSRKEKRNFPLILESPSPNQTSLYFCASTPLGGAGANVLTFGAGSRLTVL.

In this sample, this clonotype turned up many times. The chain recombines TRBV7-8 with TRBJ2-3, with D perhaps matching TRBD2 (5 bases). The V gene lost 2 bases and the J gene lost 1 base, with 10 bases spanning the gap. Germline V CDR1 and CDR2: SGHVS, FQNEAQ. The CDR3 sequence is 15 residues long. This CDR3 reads CASSLRNSGTDTQYF. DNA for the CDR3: TGTGCCAGCAGCTTAAGGAATAGCGGCACAGATACGCAGTATTTT.

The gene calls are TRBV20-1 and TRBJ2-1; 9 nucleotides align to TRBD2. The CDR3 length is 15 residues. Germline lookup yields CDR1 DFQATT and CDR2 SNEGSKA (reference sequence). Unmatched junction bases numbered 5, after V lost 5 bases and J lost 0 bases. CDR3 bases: TGCAGTGCTTCTAGCGGGGCGAGCTCCTACAATGAGCAGTTCTTC. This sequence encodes CSASSGASSYNEQFF.

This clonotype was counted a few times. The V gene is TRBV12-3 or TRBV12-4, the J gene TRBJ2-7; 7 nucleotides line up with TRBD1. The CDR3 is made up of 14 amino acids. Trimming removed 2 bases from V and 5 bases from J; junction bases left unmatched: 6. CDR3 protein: CASSLTTGYDEQYF. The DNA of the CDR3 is TGTGCCAGCAGTTTAACGACAGGGTACGACGAGCAGTACTTC.

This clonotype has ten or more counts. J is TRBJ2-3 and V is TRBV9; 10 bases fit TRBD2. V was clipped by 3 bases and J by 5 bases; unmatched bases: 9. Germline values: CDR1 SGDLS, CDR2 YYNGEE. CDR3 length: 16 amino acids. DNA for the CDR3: TGTGCCAGCAGCGAAGCGGGAGGGCCAATAGGAGATACGCAGTATTTT. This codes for CASSEAGGPIGDTQYF.

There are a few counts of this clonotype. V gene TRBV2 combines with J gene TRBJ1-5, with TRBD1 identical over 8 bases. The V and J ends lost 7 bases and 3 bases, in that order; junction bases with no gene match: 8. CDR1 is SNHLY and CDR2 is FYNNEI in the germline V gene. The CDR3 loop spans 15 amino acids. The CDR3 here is CASIFDRGPNQPQHF. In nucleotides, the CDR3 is TGTGCCAGCATTTTTGACAGGGGACCCAATCAGCCCCAGCATTTT.

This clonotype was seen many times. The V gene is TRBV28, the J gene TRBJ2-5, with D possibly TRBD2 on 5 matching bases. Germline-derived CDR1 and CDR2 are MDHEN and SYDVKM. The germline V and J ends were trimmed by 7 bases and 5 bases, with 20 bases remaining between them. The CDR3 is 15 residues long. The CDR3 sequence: CASKAWRAFRETQYF. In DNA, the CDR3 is TGTGCCAGCAAGGCCTGGCGGGCCTTTAGGGAGACCCAGTACTTC.

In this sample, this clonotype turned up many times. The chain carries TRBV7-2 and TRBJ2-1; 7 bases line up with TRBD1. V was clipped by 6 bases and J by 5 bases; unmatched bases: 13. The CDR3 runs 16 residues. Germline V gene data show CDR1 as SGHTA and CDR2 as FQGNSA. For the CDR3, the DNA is TGTGCCAGCAGTTCCATTTACCGGACAGGTCACAATGAGCAGTTCTTC. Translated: CASSSIYRTGHNEQFF.

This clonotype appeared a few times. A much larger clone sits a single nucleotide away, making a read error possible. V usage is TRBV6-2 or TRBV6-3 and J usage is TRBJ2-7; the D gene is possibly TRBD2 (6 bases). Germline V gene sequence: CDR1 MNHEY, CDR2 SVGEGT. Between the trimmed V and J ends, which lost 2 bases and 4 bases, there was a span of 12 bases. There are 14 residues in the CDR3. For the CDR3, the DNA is TGTGCCAGCAGTTACACTAGCAGGATGTACGAGCAGTACTTC. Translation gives CASSYTSRMYEQYF.

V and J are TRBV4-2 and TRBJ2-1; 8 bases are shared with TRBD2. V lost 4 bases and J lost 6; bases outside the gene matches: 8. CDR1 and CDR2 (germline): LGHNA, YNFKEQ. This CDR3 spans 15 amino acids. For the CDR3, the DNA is TGTGCCAGCAGCCCAGGGACTAGAAACGTCAATGAGCAGTTCTTC. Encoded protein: CASSPGTRNVNEQFF.